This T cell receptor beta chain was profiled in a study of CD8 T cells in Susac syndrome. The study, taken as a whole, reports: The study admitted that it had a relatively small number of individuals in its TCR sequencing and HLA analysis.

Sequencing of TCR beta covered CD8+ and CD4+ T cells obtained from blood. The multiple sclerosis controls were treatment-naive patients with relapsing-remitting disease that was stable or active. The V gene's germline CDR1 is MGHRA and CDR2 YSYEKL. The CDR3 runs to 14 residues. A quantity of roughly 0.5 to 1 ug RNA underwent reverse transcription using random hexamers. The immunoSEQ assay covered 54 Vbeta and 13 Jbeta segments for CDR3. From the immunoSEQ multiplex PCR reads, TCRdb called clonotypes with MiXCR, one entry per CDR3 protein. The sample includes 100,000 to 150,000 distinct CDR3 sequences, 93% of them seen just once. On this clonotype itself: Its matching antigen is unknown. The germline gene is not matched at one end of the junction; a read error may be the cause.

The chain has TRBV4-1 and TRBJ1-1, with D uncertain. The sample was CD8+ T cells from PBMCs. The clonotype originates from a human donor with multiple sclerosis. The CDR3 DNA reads TGCGCCAGCACCCAACTGGACGGGAACACTGAAGCTTTCTTT. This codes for CASTQLDGNTEAFF.